This TCR beta chain was profiled in a study of blood T cells in healthy people across ages. The J segment lost 3 bases and the V segment lost 5 bases, leaving 4 bases of the junction unmatched. CDR1 and CDR2 (germline): KGHSH, LQKENI. This CDR3 has 14 amino acids. Through a sample-barcoded 5' primer and a J-beta primer mix, a second PCR was run for 7 to 11 cycles. Each CDR3 protein is one row after TCRdb ran MiXCR on the 5' RACE reads. The sample has about 720,000 distinct CDR3 sequences; approximately 21% are singletons. The sequencing sample was made of blood. The chain uses TRBV18 and TRBJ2-7, with TRBD1 identical over 10 bases. The clonotype was recovered from a man between 65 and 85 years old in good health. The CDR3 region has the DNA TGTGCCAGCTCAACCGGGACAGGGGTCTACGAGCAGTACTTC. This sequence encodes CASSTGTGVYEQYF.